This T cell receptor beta chain originates from a study of beta chain features in type 1 diabetes. Findings of the study overall: Patients with type 1 diabetes carried fewer insertions and had more deletions at their VDJ junctions. There was a moderate but significant shortening of TCRB CDR3s in all four CD4+ subsets of Type 1 diabetes patients.

Investigators reverse transcribed all isolated RNA, so they sequenced expressed TCRB transcripts. Method: immunoSEQ multiplex PCR; TCRdb's copy keeps in-frame clones and lacks some. This repertoire shows a few hundred thousand clones, over 9% found once; its top ten account for approximately 0.55%. For this clone: Its antigen is not identified.

Using CD45RO/CCR7/CD25/CD127/CD95/CD27, CD4+ naive, central memory, regulatory and stem cell-like memory cells were sorted. Sequenced sample: central memory CD4+ T cells from blood. The clonotype originates from a man between 25 and 39 years old with type 1 diabetes.

The CDR3 DNA sequence: TGTGCCAGCACCACCTCGGGACAGCACTACGAGCAGTACTTC. Amino acids: CASTTSGQHYEQYF. This chain joins TRBV27 and TRBJ2-7; 7 bases map to TRBD1. Unmatched junction bases numbered 9, after V lost 7 bases and J lost 3 bases. Per the germline V gene, CDR1 is MNHEY and CDR2 is SMNVEV (reference sequence). The CDR3 covers 14 residues.